This TCR beta chain was recovered during a study of T-cell reconstitution after alpha-beta-depleted transplantation in children. Regarding the study as a whole: Surviving recipient T cells and intrathymic progenitors accounted for some patients' high TCRbeta diversity at day 60. Most T-cell counts and diversity one year after the transplant came from T cells that were newly produced. By about two months after transplant, alpha-beta T cells reportedly arose from several hundred graft clones that had expanded.

Details on this clonotype: Its specificity is unknown.

Researchers prepared the TCRbeta library using unique molecular identifiers, the study reports. MiXCR, run by TCRdb on the PCR reads, gives a single entry per CDR3 protein. The table shows fewer than 550,000 distinct CDR3 sequences, with roughly 15% occurring only once. The CDR3 consists of 14 residues. With V trimmed by 2 bases and J by 6 bases, 7 bases remained unmatched. Germline V gene data show CDR1 as SGHRS and CDR2 as YFSETQ. The chain employs TRBV5-1 and TRBJ2-7; 8 bases agree with TRBD1. Here the sequenced sample was PBMCs, mostly from graft donor cells, taken 360 days after TCRalphabeta/CD19-depleted stem cell transplant. This TCR came from a boy under two years old who had a stem cell transplant for Wiskott-Aldrich syndrome, so the T cells may come from the graft donor. CDR3 residues: CASSFGQGLSEQYF. CDR3 bases: TGCGCCAGCAGCTTCGGACAGGGATTGAGCGAGCAGTACTTC.